This T cell receptor beta chain was retrieved from a study of Graves' ophthalmopathy and Graves' hyperthyroidism. Amplification of TCR beta CDR3 regions used RNA transcripts. An opening RT-PCR round employed HTBI primers and preceded a second-round multiplex PCR. TCRdb re-analysed the multiplex PCR reads in MiXCR, keeping a single row per CDR3 protein. The repertoire holds more than 300,000 distinct CDR3 sequences, with roughly 15% as singletons. Stable hyperthyroidism meant no ophthalmopathy within 18 months of follow-up. Excluded were patients with other autoimmune diseases, uncontrolled infections, pregnancy or lactation. Whole-study results and caveats: Among thyroid clonotypes expanded above 0.001 frequency, most also appeared in blood. This model predicted ophthalmopathy progression (sensitivity about 67%, specificity about 72%).

The CDR3 loop spans 16 amino acids. V was pared by 4 bases and J by 8 bases, with 11 bases of the junction left unmatched. The germline V gene has CDR1 MNHEY and CDR2 SMNVEV (reference sequence). This clonotype has a single count. Its antigen is not known. This chain joins TRBV27 and TRBJ1-1; the match to TRBD1 covers 12 bases. The specimen was peripheral blood. The TCR originated in a woman between 18 and 29 years old with stable Graves' hyperthyroidism. This CDR3 reads CASSSAQGTGGEEAFF. Here the CDR3 DNA reads TGTGCCAGCAGTTCCGCGCAGGGGACAGGGGGCGAAGAAGCTTTCTTT.